This T cell receptor (beta chain) was observed in a study of T cell responses to AZD1222 COVID-19 vaccine (dated by TCRdb to the early 2020s). Study-level background: AZD1222 recipients given second doses at about 4 weeks or at about 12 weeks were pooled, since spike-specific TCR depth and breadth were not found to differ between the two schedules. TCR sequencing covered fewer than 250 trial participants: 200 to 210 given two doses of AZD1222 and about 26 given two doses of MenACWY control vaccine. Trial participants were enrolled by age into subgroups of 18-55, 56-69 and 70-plus years, and around 150, 28 and 57 TCR-sequenced participants, respectively, were included in these subgroups. Summary of the overall study and its limitations: After two AZD1222 doses, spike-specific TCR breadth and depth were significantly higher than at day 0 and than in MenACWY recipients. No day 14 peak-response samples were available, so repertoires were characterized only after the peak T cell response. The 56-69-year group was small, and its depth increase did not reach significance, likely because of low power. Epitopes outside the regions mutated in the B.1.351 and B.1.1.7 variants were reportedly recognized by nearly half of the unique spike-specific TCRs. Participants were mostly white British, with more females than males. The authors suggested clonal diversity may have been underestimated. Conclusions about previously exposed vaccinees were limited because only a handful of AZD1222 recipients were SARS-CoV-2 seropositive at baseline. Vaccine-associated CD4 TCRs spanned the whole spike protein, with dominant responses in regions 160-218 and 743-854.

Here V drops 6 bases and J drops 2 bases, and the junction holds 3 bases not matched to any gene. The CDR1 and CDR2 encoded by the germline V gene are SNHLY and FYNNEI. CDR3 length: 14 amino acids, cysteine to phenylalanine. Of all the DNA, just the CDR3 is kept, 42 bases in frame from base 1. What the time point label conveys for this sample: baseline before first vaccination. Vaccinee samples were obtained from the UK trials COV001 and COV002, which included a single-blind randomized controlled phase 2/3 trial of AZD1222 (ChAdOx1 nCoV-19) in healthy adults. For TCRbeta chain sequencing, PBMC samples were collected from trial participants at day 0 and at day 28 after the second dose. As regards this clone: What this receptor recognizes is not known. No base qualities exist here, and no much larger clone lies one base off it.

The CDR3 regions of human TCRbeta chains were subjected to immunosequencing. On the authors' methods: Repertoire TCRs were matched against a reference library of SARS-CoV-2-specific TCRs generated with the MIRA antigen-specificity platform. Breadth was defined as the fraction of unique TCRs that were SARS-CoV-2-associated, and depth was defined as the fraction of total T cells that were SARS-CoV-2-associated. Each spike-specific TCR was assigned to its reactive spike region and to a CD4 or CD8 class using the MIRA data. Log10-transformed breadth and depth values were compared by one-way ANOVA with Sidak's multiple comparisons tests. In TCRdb, the immuneACCESS table is reduced to in-frame sequences with V and J assigned. These tables do not hold every clone; where another copy was compared, an unresolved V gene accounts for under half, and the others remain unexplained. V and J calls plus clone size are reproduced from that table; the DNA served to infer D and trimming. The sample profile shows about 84,000 clones; roughly 85% of them were found once. The top ten clones comprise 1.5% of the sample.

Rearrangement joined TRBV2 to TRBJ2-3; 9 bases in between match TRBD2. This specimen was peripheral blood, taken on day 0 of AZD1222 vaccination. The TCR was taken from an adult in good health. The nucleotide sequence is given as TGTGCCAGCAGCGCGGGGGGGAACACAGATACGCAGTATTTT. It codes for CASSAGGNTDTQYF. Joined to the reference TRBV2 and TRBJ2-3 proteins, this CDR3 gives the full variable domain: EPEVTQTPSHQVTQMGQEVILRCVPISNHLYFYWYRQILGQKVEFLVSFYNNEISEKSEIFDDQFSVERPDGSNFTLKIRSTKLEDSAMYFCASSAGGNTDTQYFGPGTRLTVL.